This T cell receptor (beta chain) was captured in a study of control samples from healthy donors and cancer patients. The CDR3 is 13 amino acids. The V end lost 7 bases, the J end lost 3 bases, and 15 bases lay between the germline ends. Germline CDR1 is GTSNPN and CDR2 is SVGIG (reference sequence). Assay used: immunoSEQ multiplex PCR; TCRdb lists only in-frame clones, some missing. The sample contains over 110,000 clones, 88% of which appear only once. This clone has a single count. The chain links TRBV30 to TRBJ1-1; TRBD1 is a possible D gene (6 bases). The clonotype comes from a woman aged 30 to 39 in good health. The material sequenced was blood. The CDR3 DNA reads TGTGCCTCGAGGGGGTCTTATGACACTGAAGCTTTCTTT. Residues: CASRGSYDTEAFF. Looking up the rest from reference TRBV30 and TRBJ1-1 gives the full variable domain: SQTIHQWPATLVQPVGSPLSLECTVEGTSNPNLYWYRQAAGRGLQLLFYSVGIGQISSEVPQNLSASRPQDRQFILSSKKLLLSDSGFYLCASRGSYDTEAFFGQGTRLTVV.